These 10 T cell receptor beta chains came from one sample sequenced in a study of cytomegalovirus exposure and HLA in healthy donors. The PCR used 60 Vbeta and 13 Jbeta primers. Repertoires were generated with immunoSEQ multiplex PCR, while TCRdb's copy carries only in-frame clones and drops some. The table lists under 200,000 clones, roughly 79% of them singletons, with 1.3% in the top ten. The sequencing sample was made of PBMCs. These receptors all stem from a woman aged 45-65 years in good health and CMV-seronegative.

The CDR3 spells CASSLTGQGSEAFF. The CDR3 bases are TGTGCCAGCAGCTTAACGGGACAGGGGTCTGAAGCTTTCTTT. V gene TRBV7-3 combines with J gene TRBJ1-1; 10 nucleotides agree with TRBD1. The V gene's germline CDR1 is SGHTA and CDR2 FQGTGA. CDR3 length equals 14 residues. V was clipped by 0 bases and J by 6 bases; unmatched bases: 1. Drawing the rest from reference TRBV7-3 and TRBJ1-1, the complete variable domain is GAGVSQTPSNKVTEKGKYVELRCDPISGHTALYWYRQSLGQGPEFLIYFQGTGAADDSGLPNDRFFAVRPEGSVSTLKIQRTERGDSAVYLCASSLTGQGSEAFFGQGTRLTVV.

The V gene is TRBV7-2, the J gene TRBJ1-6, with D uncertain. Germline V gene data show CDR1 as SGHTA and CDR2 as FQGNSA. The CDR3 runs 13 residues. Trimming shortened V by 5 bases and J by 7 bases, and 9 bases separated the two germline ends. The CDR3 nucleotides read TGTGCCAGCAGCCCCCGTCTGAATTCACCCCTCCACTTT. Its protein product is CASSPRLNSPLHF.

The V call is TRBV5-1, the J call TRBJ2-5; D is perhaps TRBD1 (6 bases). Per the germline V gene, CDR1 is SGHRS and CDR2 is YFSETQ. The V end was cut by 3 bases, the J end by 3 bases, with 12 bases between. This CDR3 comprises 14 residues. In DNA, the CDR3 is TGCGCCAGCAGCTGGCGGACAGTAGAAGAGACCCAGTACTTC. Its protein is CASSWRTVEETQYF.

The gene calls are TRBV15 and TRBJ2-6, with D perhaps matching TRBD2 (6 bases). The V end was cut by 3 bases, the J end by 0 bases, with 21 bases between. CDR3 length: 20 amino acids. Germline lookup yields CDR1 LNHNV and CDR2 YYDKDF (reference sequence). CDR3: CATSSPYLGGGGSGANVLTF. Here the CDR3 DNA reads TGTGCCACCAGCAGTCCCTACCTCGGGGGTGGGGGCTCTGGGGCCAACGTCCTGACTTTC.

This chain links TRBV27 with TRBJ1-2, with TRBD1 matching over 7 bases. The CDR3 is made up of 14 amino acids. CDR1 and CDR2 from the germline V gene are MNHEY and SMNVEV (reference sequence). V lost 5 bases to trimming and J lost 8 bases; unmatched junction nucleotides: 11. CDR3 sequence reads: CASSPQTGRQGYTF. CDR3 coding DNA: TGTGCCAGCAGTCCTCAGACAGGGCGGCAAGGCTACACCTTC.

This clone appeared a single time. This chain joins TRBV7-8 and TRBJ2-5, with 7 bases fitting TRBD1. The junction had 5 bases not matched to a gene; V was cut back by 6 bases and J by 1 base. CDR1 and CDR2 from the germline V gene are SGHVS and FQNEAQ. The CDR3 is 14 residues long. CDR3 DNA sequence: TGTGCCAGCAGACCGGGACAGTCCCAAGAGACCCAGTACTTC. This sequence encodes CASRPGQSQETQYF.

This clone appeared once. This sequence joins TRBV29-1 and TRBJ2-1; TRBD1 matches at 10 bases. From germline, CDR1 is SQVTM and CDR2 ANQGSEA. This CDR3 is 14 amino acids long. The J segment lost 3 bases and the V segment lost 7 bases, leaving 6 bases of the junction unmatched. CDR3 amino acids: CSASDRGFYNEQFF. The CDR3 coding sequence is TGCAGCGCGTCGGACAGGGGGTTCTACAATGAGCAGTTCTTC.

The genes are TRBV19 and TRBJ1-5; 9 bases are a match to TRBD1. The CDR3 has 16 amino acids. Trimming removed 6 bases from V and 3 bases from J; junction bases left unmatched: 9. Germline CDR1 LNHDA, CDR2 SQIVND (reference sequence). The CDR3 coding sequence is TGTGCCAGTAGACAACAAACAGGGGGCGCCAATCAGCCCCAGCATTTT. Amino acid sequence: CASRQQTGGANQPQHF.

J is TRBJ2-5 and V is TRBV6-1, with TRBD1 as a possible D gene (6 bases). The DNA end is a closer match to TRBJ2-7, so the J assignment may be wrong. CDR1 is MNHNS and CDR2 is SASEGT in the germline V gene. The CDR3 spans 13 residues. CDR3 DNA sequence: TGTGCCAGCAGGGTGGCAGGGGCCTACGAGCAGTACTTC. Its translation: CASRVAGAYEQYF.

This chain connects TRBV2 to TRBJ1-5; D remains ambiguous. The CDR3 totals 16 residues. Trimming stripped 1 base from V and 7 bases from J, with 17 bases between. Germline CDR1 reads SNHLY; CDR2 reads FYNNEI. CDR3 DNA: TGTGCCAGCAGTGAAGATATTTTGGCAGGCGTCCAGCCCCAGCATTTT. Its translation: CASSEDILAGVQPQHF.